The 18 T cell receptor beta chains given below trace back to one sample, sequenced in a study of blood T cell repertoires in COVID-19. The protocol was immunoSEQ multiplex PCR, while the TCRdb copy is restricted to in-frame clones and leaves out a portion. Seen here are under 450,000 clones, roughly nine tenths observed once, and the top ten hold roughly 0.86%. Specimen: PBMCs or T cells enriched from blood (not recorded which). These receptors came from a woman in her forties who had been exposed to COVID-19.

CDR3 nucleotide sequence: TGTGCCAGCAGCGAAATAGGGGTCACCGGGGAGCTGTTTTTT. Its protein is CASSEIGVTGELFF. This sequence joins TRBV9 and TRBJ2-2; maybe TRBD1 (5 bases). The CDR3 contains 14 residues. Trimming took off 3 bases at V and 4 bases at J, with 10 bases between the two ends. Germline V gives CDR1 SGDLS, CDR2 YYNGEE.

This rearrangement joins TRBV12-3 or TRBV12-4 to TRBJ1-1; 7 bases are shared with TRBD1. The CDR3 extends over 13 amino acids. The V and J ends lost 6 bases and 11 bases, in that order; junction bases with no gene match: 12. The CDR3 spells CASSAGIDRVAFF. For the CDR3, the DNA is TGTGCCAGCAGCGCCGGGATTGACAGGGTGGCTTTCTTT.

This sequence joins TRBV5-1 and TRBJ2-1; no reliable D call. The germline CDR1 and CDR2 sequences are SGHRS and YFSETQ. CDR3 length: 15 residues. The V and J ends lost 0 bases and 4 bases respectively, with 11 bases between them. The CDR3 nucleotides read TGCGCCAGCAGCTTGGATCAGCCGGGTTACAATGAGCAGTTCTTC. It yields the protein CASSLDQPGYNEQFF. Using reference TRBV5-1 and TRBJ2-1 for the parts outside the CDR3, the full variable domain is KAGVTQTPRYLIKTRGQQVTLSCSPISGHRSVSWYQQTPGQGLQFLFEYFSETQRNKGNFPGRFSGRQFSNSRSEMNVSTLELGDSALYLCASSLDQPGYNEQFFGPGTRLTVL.

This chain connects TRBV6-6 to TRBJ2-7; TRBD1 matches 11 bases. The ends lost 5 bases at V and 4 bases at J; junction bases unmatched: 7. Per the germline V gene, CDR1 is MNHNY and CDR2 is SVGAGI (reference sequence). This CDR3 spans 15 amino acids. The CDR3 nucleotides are TGTGCCAGCAGTGTGGACAGGGGGCCACCATACGAGCAGTACTTC. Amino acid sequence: CASSVDRGPPYEQYF.

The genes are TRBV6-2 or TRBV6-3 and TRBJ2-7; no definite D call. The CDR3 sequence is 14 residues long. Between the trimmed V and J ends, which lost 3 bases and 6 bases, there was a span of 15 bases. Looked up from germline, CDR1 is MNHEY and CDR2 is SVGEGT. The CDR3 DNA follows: TGTGCCAGCAGTTATTGGTCTAGTAACGGCGAGCAGTACTTC. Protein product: CASSYWSSNGEQYF.

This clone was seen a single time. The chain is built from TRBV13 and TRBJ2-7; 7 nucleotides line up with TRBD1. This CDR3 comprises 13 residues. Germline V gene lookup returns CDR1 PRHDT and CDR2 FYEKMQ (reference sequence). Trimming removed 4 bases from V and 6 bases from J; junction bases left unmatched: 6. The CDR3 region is CASSSTGVSEQYF. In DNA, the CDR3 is TGTGCCAGCAGCTCCACAGGGGTCTCCGAGCAGTACTTC.

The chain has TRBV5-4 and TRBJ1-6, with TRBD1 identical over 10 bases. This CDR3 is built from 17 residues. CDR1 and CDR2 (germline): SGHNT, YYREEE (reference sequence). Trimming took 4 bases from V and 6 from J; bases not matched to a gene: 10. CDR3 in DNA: TGTGCCAGCAGCCCCGACAGGGGGCTGCTGGTTAATTCACCCCTCCACTTT. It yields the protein CASSPDRGLLVNSPLHF.

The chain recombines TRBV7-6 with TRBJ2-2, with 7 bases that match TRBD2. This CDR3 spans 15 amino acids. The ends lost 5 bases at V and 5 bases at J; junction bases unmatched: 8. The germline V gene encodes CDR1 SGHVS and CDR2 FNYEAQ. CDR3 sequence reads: CASSMVFGRTGELFF. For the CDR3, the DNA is TGTGCCAGCAGCATGGTGTTCGGGAGGACCGGGGAGCTGTTTTTT.

The CDR3 reads CSARGLDLFF. The CDR3 DNA reads as TGCAGTGCTAGAGGTCTAGACCTGTTCTTC. The chain couples TRBV20-1 to TRBJ2-1, with unresolved D. V was pared by 1 base and J by 15 bases, with 10 bases between. CDR1 and CDR2 (germline): DFQATT, SNEGSKA (reference sequence). The length of the CDR3 is 10 residues.

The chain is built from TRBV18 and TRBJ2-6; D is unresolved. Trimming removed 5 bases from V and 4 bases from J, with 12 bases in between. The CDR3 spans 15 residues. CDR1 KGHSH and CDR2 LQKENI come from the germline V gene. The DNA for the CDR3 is TGTGCCAGCTCAAAAACAGAATCCGGGGCCAACGTCCTGACTTTC. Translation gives CASSKTESGANVLTF.

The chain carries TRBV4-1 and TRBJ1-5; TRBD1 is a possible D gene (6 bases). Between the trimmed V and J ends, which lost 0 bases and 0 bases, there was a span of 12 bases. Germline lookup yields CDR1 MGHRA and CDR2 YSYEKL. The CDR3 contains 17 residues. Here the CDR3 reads CASSQEGQMNSNQPQHF. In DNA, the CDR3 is TGCGCCAGCAGCCAAGAAGGACAGATGAATAGCAATCAGCCCCAGCATTTT.

This CDR3 reads CASRGTNNEQFF. CDR3 bases: TGCGCCAGCAGGGGGACTAACAATGAGCAGTTCTTC. V usage is TRBV5-1 and J usage is TRBJ2-1; 7 bases agree with TRBD2. Looked up from germline, CDR1 is SGHRS and CDR2 is YFSETQ. The CDR3 runs 12 residues. The junction had 1 base not matched to a gene; V was cut back by 5 bases and J by 5 bases.

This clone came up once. Here the CDR3 reads CASSLRGDTEAFF. CDR3 bases: TGTGCCAGCAGCCTTCGGGGTGACACTGAAGCTTTCTTT. The gene calls are TRBV4-2 and TRBJ1-1; D gene ambiguous. V dropped 4 bases and J dropped 3 bases, with 9 bases sitting between them. CDR1 is LGHNA, CDR2 YNFKEQ, per germline. The CDR3 totals 13 residues.

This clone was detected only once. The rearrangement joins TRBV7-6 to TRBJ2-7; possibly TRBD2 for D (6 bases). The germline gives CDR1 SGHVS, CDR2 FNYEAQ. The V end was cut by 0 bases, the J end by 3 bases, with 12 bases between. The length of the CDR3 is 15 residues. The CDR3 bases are TGTGCCAGCAGCTTAGCGCTGGGGGGTGACTACGAGCAGTACTTC. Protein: CASSLALGGDYEQYF.

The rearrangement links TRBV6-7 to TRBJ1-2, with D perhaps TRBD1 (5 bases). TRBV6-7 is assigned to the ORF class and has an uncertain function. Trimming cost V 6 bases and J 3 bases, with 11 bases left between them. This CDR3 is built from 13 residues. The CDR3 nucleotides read TGTGCCAGCAGAAAGACAGATTACTATGGCTACACCTTC. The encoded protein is CASRKTDYYGYTF.

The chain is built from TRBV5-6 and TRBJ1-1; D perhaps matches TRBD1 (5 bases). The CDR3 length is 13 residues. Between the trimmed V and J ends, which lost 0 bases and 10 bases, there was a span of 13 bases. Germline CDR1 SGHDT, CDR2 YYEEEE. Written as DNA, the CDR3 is TGTGCCAGCAGCTTGGCCAAGGGGTTGGGAGCTTTCTTT. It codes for CASSLAKGLGAFF.

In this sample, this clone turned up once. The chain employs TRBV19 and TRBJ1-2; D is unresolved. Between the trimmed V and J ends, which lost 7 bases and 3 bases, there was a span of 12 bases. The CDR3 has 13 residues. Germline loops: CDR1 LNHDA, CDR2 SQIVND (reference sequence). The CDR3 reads CASTPGKDYGYTF. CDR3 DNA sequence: TGTGCCAGTACTCCGGGGAAGGACTATGGCTACACCTTC.

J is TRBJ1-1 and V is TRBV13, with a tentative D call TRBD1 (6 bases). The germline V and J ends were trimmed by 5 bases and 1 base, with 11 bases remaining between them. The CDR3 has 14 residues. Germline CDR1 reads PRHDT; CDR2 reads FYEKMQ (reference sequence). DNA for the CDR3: TGTGCCAGCAGCCTCCGGGACAAGAACACTGAAGCTTTCTTT. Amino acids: CASSLRDKNTEAFF.